This TCR beta chain was captured by sequencing in a study of cytotoxic CD8 clonotypes in ibrutinib-treated CLL. The wider study: Each sample contained, on average, just over 250,000 productive templates and tens of thousands of productive rearrangements.

Cryopreserved PBMCs were the source of approximately 2 micrograms of genomic DNA, which went to TCR beta libraries. Assay: immunoSEQ multiplex PCR; the TCRdb copy retains only in-frame clones and omits some. The sample includes fewer than 80,000 clones, approximately 62% of them seen just once. The CDR3 has 16 amino acids. Losses at the gene ends were 5 bases for V and 3 bases for J; bases not matched to a gene: 3. CDR1 ENHRY and CDR2 SYGVKD come from the germline V gene. This clone was detected only a few times. Its antigen is unknown. Study-wide points: Stable or contracted on treatment, public clonotypes were also uncommon.

The sequenced sample was PBMCs, obtained after 12 months of ibrutinib treatment. The genes are TRBV10-3 and TRBJ2-2; 13 nucleotides align to TRBD2. This TCR came from a human donor with chronic lymphocytic leukemia. The CDR3 DNA follows: TGTGCCATCAGTATAGGGACTAGCGGGGACACCGGGGAGCTGTTTTTT. This sequence encodes CAISIGTSGDTGELFF.